Each of the 8 T cell receptor beta chains below was sequenced from the same sample in a study of CD8+CD57+ T cells in acquired aplastic anemia. Profiling that covered TCR beta VDJ and CDR3 relied on genomic DNA as its template. Via MiXCR, TCRdb re-called the reads, giving one row per CDR3 protein. Of around 190,000 distinct CDR3 sequences listed, approximately 57% are singletons. The sequenced material came from sorted CD4+, CD8+, or CD8+CD57+ T cells (not recorded which) from PBMCs. The receptors shown here come from a human donor in good health.

In this sample, this clonotype turned up a few times. The J gene is TRBJ2-7, the V gene TRBV7-8; possible D gene TRBD1, 5 bases. There are 13 residues in the CDR3. Germline V gene lookup returns CDR1 SGHVS and CDR2 FQNEAQ. The V gene lost 4 bases and the J gene lost 7 bases, with 14 bases spanning the gap. Here the CDR3 reads CASSSVRVKEQYF. CDR3 sequence (DNA): TGTGCCAGCAGCTCGGTCAGGGTCAAGGAGCAGTACTTC.

This clonotype was recorded a few times. V gene TRBV20-1 combines with J gene TRBJ1-5; TRBD1 is a possible D gene (6 bases). V lost 6 bases, J lost 10 bases, and 13 bases lay in between. The CDR3 is 11 residues long. The germline CDR1 and CDR2 sequences are DFQATT and SNEGSKA (reference sequence). The CDR3 DNA sequence: TGCAGTGCGGCAGGGGTCGGACCCCAGCATTTT. Translation gives CSAAGVGPQHF.

The rearrangement joins TRBV13 to TRBJ1-2, with D hard to call. Germline V gene lookup returns CDR1 PRHDT and CDR2 FYEKMQ (reference sequence). The CDR3 consists of 13 residues. V was cut by 5 bases and J by 5 bases, with 12 bases left in between. The CDR3 DNA reads TGTGCCAGCAGCCCTGCCCGGGGATATGGCTACACCTTC. Its translation is CASSPARGYGYTF.

The V call is TRBV6-6, the J call TRBJ2-4, with a tentative D call TRBD1 (6 bases). V lost 8 bases to trimming and J lost 11 bases, with 22 bases between them. Germline CDR1 and CDR2: MNHNY and SVGAGI (reference sequence). This CDR3 has 14 amino acids. Written as DNA, the CDR3 is TGTGCCAGCTGGGACACTGAGTCGTCGTTTGTTCAGTACTTC. Its translation: CASWDTESSFVQYF.

This clonotype has a count of ten or more. V usage is TRBV20-1 and J usage is TRBJ1-1, with a possible D match to TRBD1 (6 bases). V was shortened by 3 bases and J by 3 bases, with 11 bases between the two germline ends. The CDR3 contains 13 residues. Germline V gene data show CDR1 as DFQATT and CDR2 as SNEGSKA (reference sequence). CDR3 DNA: TGCAGTGCTAGTGGAGGGGGAGACACTGAAGCTTTCTTT. Translation: CSASGGGDTEAFF.

V is TRBV2 and J is TRBJ2-7, with TRBD2 matching over 8 bases. The CDR3 has 19 amino acids. V shed 2 bases, J shed 1 base, and the junction held 16 bases outside the gene matches. Germline CDR1 and CDR2: SNHLY and FYNNEI. The CDR3 reads CASSEWFGLSGGTSYEQYF. The CDR3 DNA sequence: TGTGCCAGCAGTGAATGGTTTGGATTGTCGGGGGGGACGTCCTACGAGCAGTACTTC.

The chain combines TRBV5-1 with TRBJ1-2; D is unclear. The CDR3 sequence is 15 residues long. V was shortened by 4 bases and J by 3 bases, with 16 bases between the two germline ends. The germline V gene has CDR1 SGHRS and CDR2 YFSETQ. CDR3 coding DNA: TGCGCCAGCAGCATCGACTTCATGAATGACTATGGCTACACCTTC. Encoded protein: CASSIDFMNDYGYTF.

The V gene is TRBV20-1, the J gene TRBJ2-1, with 7 bases identical to TRBD1. This CDR3 region has 15 residues. Germline loops: CDR1 DFQATT, CDR2 SNEGSKA (reference sequence). Trimming took 4 bases from V and 6 from J; bases not matched to a gene: 12. This CDR3 reads CSATYPDRFVNEQFF. Written as DNA, the CDR3 is TGCAGTGCTACCTACCCGGACAGGTTCGTCAATGAGCAGTTCTTC.